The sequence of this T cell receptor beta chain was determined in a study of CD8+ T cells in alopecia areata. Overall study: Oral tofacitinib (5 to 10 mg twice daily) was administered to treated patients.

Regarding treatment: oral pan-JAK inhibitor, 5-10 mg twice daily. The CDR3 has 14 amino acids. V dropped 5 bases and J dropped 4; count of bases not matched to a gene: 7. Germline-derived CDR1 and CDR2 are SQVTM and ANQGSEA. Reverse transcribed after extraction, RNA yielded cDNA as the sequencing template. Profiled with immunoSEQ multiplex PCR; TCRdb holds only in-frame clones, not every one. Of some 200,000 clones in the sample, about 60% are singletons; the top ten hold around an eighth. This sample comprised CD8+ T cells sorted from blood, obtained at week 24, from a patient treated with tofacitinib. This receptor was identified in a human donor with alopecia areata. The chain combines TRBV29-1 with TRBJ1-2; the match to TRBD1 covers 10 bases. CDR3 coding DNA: TGCAGCGTTACCAGACAGGGGGCCGTCTATGGCTACACCTTC. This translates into CSVTRQGAVYGYTF. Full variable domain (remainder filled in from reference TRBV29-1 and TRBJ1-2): SAVISQKPSRDICQRGTSLTIQCQVDSQVTMMFWYRQQPGQSLTLIATANQGSEATYESGFVIDKFPISRPNLTFSTLTVSNMSPEDSSIYLCSVTRQGAVYGYTFGSGTRLTVV.